This T cell receptor (beta chain) was found in a study of T cell repertoires in cytomegalovirus infection. Study background: CMV infection plus the matching HLA type was flagged by public TCR beta signatures.

This clonotype has a count of ten or more. Its antigen is unidentified. Germline V CDR1 and CDR2: MDHEN, SYDVKM. The V end was cut by 7 bases, the J end by 3 bases, with 21 bases between. This CDR3 comprises 16 residues. Findings of the study overall: CMV carriers having the relevant HLA were flagged by cumulative public TCR beta family frequency. HLA-C-restricted CMV clonotypes gave the most frequent clonotype in two of eight donors.

TCRdb called the reads again in MiXCR, with one record for every CDR3 protein. The sample has under 600,000 distinct CDR3 sequences, 16% seen once. The source material was CD8+ T cells from PBMCs. The V call is TRBV28, the J call TRBJ1-2; D is possibly TRBD1 (5 bases). This sequence was found in a human donor in good health (CMV status not recorded). Some clones in this sample may be carry-over from other donors' samples. CDR3 in amino acids: CASILQGSGPHYGYTF. The CDR3 DNA reads TGTGCCAGCATCCTCCAGGGCTCGGGGCCCCACTATGGCTACACCTTC.